Following are 30 T cell receptor beta chains from one sample sequenced in a study of cytomegalovirus exposure and HLA in healthy donors. This table comes from immunoSEQ multiplex PCR, and its TCRdb copy is limited to in-frame clones, with some not included. There are more than 300,000 clones in the sample; 86% occur only once, and around 0.84% lies in the top ten. Sequenced sample: PBMCs. Receptors were obtained from a woman younger than 35 in good health and CMV-seronegative.

The V and J genes are TRBV5-1 and TRBJ2-5, with D possibly matching TRBD2 (6 bases). Germline CDR1 is SGHRS and CDR2 is YFSETQ. The ends were cut back, 6 bases at V and 5 bases at J, with 17 bases in the middle. CDR3 length: 14 residues. The CDR3, as DNA: TGCGCCAGCACCACCGGGACTCAGCTGGAGACCCAGTACTTC. Amino acids: CASTTGTQLETQYF.

Comments on this clone: One end of the junction does not line up with germline, which may come from a read error. CDR3 sequence (DNA): TGTGCCAGCAGCACGGACAATGATCATGGCTTC. This codes for CASSTDNDHGF. The chain employs TRBV11-3 and TRBJ2-7, with a weak D call TRBD1 (5 bases). The germline CDR1 and CDR2 sequences are SGHNT and YENEEA. The CDR3 covers 11 residues.

This clone was detected a few times. V gene TRBV7-2 combines with J gene TRBJ2-3; no definite D call. The V and J ends lost 1 base and 4 bases respectively, with 12 bases between them. The CDR3 runs 15 residues. CDR1 is SGHTA and CDR2 is FQGNSA in the germline V gene. As DNA, the CDR3 is TGTGCCAGCAGCTTAGGCCTTCGGTTCCCAGATACGCAGTATTTT. This encodes CASSLGLRFPDTQYF.

The chain uses TRBV18 and TRBJ1-5; possibly TRBD1 for D (5 bases). The CDR3 has 15 residues. V gave up 3 bases and J gave up 5 bases, with 14 bases separating them. Germline V gene lookup returns CDR1 KGHSH and CDR2 LQKENI. In DNA form, the CDR3 reads TGTGCCAGCTCACCCTGGACGGCCAGGGATCAGCCCCAGCATTTT. Amino acids: CASSPWTARDQPQHF.

The J gene is TRBJ2-1, the V gene TRBV25-1; D is perhaps TRBD2 (6 bases). This CDR3 has 15 amino acids. CDR1 and CDR2 from the germline V gene are MGHDK and SYGVNS. Trimming stripped 3 bases from V and 2 bases from J, with 11 bases between. The CDR3 spells CASSDSGGAYNEQFF. The CDR3 coding sequence is TGTGCCAGCAGTGATTCCGGGGGAGCCTACAATGAGCAGTTCTTC.

The rearrangement joins TRBV19 to TRBJ1-2; 7 positions agree with TRBD1. The V and J ends lost 8 bases and 4 bases, in that order; junction bases with no gene match: 1. The CDR3 has 11 residues. Germline values: CDR1 LNHDA, CDR2 SQIVND (reference sequence). The CDR3 protein is CASGQAYGYTF. CDR3 bases: TGTGCCAGTGGACAGGCCTATGGCTACACCTTC.

A single count supports this clone. The rearrangement links TRBV7-6 to TRBJ2-3, with D possibly TRBD1 on 6 matching bases. V was cut by 5 bases and J by 0 bases, with 12 bases left in between. This CDR3 region has 15 residues. Germline CDR1 is SGHVS and CDR2 is FNYEAQ. CDR3 sequence: CASSPQGFSTDTQYF. CDR3 DNA sequence: TGTGCCAGCAGCCCTCAGGGGTTTAGCACAGATACGCAGTATTTT.

The rearrangement uses TRBV4-3 and TRBJ2-1; weak D call: TRBD2 (7 bases). The length of the CDR3 is 16 residues. V was cut by 0 bases and J by 3 bases, with 12 bases left in between. Germline-derived CDR1 and CDR2 are LGHNA and YSLEER. In DNA, the CDR3 is TGCGCCAGCAGCCAAGATAGGGGGACTATCTACAATGAGCAGTTCTTC. Translation: CASSQDRGTIYNEQFF.

This sequence joins TRBV28 and TRBJ2-7; 7 positions match TRBD2. V shed 4 bases, J shed 2 bases, and the junction held 11 bases outside the gene matches. Germline CDR1 reads MDHEN; CDR2 reads SYDVKM. This CDR3 spans 16 amino acids. This CDR3 reads CASSSQGAGVTYEQYF. In DNA form, the CDR3 reads TGTGCCAGCAGTTCCCAAGGGGCGGGAGTTACCTACGAGCAGTACTTC.

The genes are TRBV29-1 and TRBJ2-7; D uncertain. The CDR3 runs to 8 residues. Germline V CDR1 and CDR2: SQVTM, ANQGSEA. The V gene lost 8 bases and the J gene lost 6 bases, with 5 bases spanning the gap. The DNA of the CDR3 is TGCAGCCTCCCCGAGCAGTACTTC. This codes for CSLPEQYF.

This chain joins TRBV5-4 and TRBJ2-5; weak D call: TRBD2 (6 bases). The CDR3 loop spans 17 amino acids. The germline V and J ends were trimmed by 4 bases and 3 bases, with 22 bases remaining between them. Per the germline V gene, CDR1 is SGHNT and CDR2 is YYREEE (reference sequence). The CDR3 nucleotides are TGTGCCAGCAGCCTGGGGCTAGCGCTGGGGGTAAAAGAGACCCAGTACTTC. This encodes CASSLGLALGVKETQYF.

This clone occurred once. The V call is TRBV5-4, the J call TRBJ2-5, with no clear D. Trimming stripped 5 bases from V and 4 bases from J, with 18 bases between. This CDR3 has 15 amino acids. Germline loops: CDR1 SGHNT, CDR2 YYREEE (reference sequence). The CDR3 nucleotides are TGTGCCAGCAGTCAGGATTGGTGGGCCTCAGAGACCCAGTACTTC. It is translated as CASSQDWWASETQYF.

This CDR3 reads CASSRQEEATAGLAYEQYF. CDR3 DNA sequence: TGCGCCAGCAGCCGTCAGGAGGAGGCGACGGCGGGATTGGCCTACGAGCAGTACTTC. J is TRBJ2-7 and V is TRBV4-1; tentative D call: TRBD2 (6 bases). The CDR3 sequence is 19 residues long. CDR1 MGHRA and CDR2 YSYEKL come from the germline V gene. The V and J ends lost 4 bases and 2 bases respectively, with 27 bases between them.

J is TRBJ2-1 and V is TRBV7-2; D not certain. There are 14 residues in the CDR3. The ends were cut back, 5 bases at V and 4 bases at J, with 12 bases in the middle. From germline, CDR1 is SGHTA and CDR2 FQGNSA. CDR3 region: CASSQYEKYNEQFF. For the CDR3, the DNA is TGTGCCAGCAGCCAATACGAGAAATACAATGAGCAGTTCTTC. The full variable domain, with the rest looked up from reference TRBV7-2 and TRBJ2-1, is GAGVSQSPSNKVTEKGKDVELRCDPISGHTALYWYRQSLGQGLEFLIYFQGNSAPDKSGLPSDRFSAERTGGSVSTLTIQRTQQEDSAVYLCASSQYEKYNEQFFGPGTRLTVL.

This clone showed up just a few times. The V gene is TRBV2, the J gene TRBJ2-2; 7 bases are a match to TRBD2. CDR1 and CDR2 from the germline V gene are SNHLY and FYNNEI. Germline trimming cut 3 bases from V and 4 bases from J; bases unmatched to any gene: 5. The CDR3 is made up of 15 amino acids. The CDR3 bases are TGTGCCAGCAGTGATTTTGGGGGGGTCACCGGGGAGCTGTTTTTT. This codes for CASSDFGGVTGELFF.

This chain uses TRBV28 with TRBJ1-1; D unresolved. Looked up from germline, CDR1 is MDHEN and CDR2 is SYDVKM. V shed 2 bases and J shed 1 base, with 11 bases lying between them. The CDR3 extends over 15 amino acids. The CDR3 region has the DNA TGTGCCAGCAGTTTAATCGGGAATACGAACACTGAAGCTTTCTTT. Encoded protein: CASSLIGNTNTEAFF. The full variable domain, rest sourced from reference TRBV28 and TRBJ1-1, is DVKVTQSSRYLVKRTGEKVFLECVQDMDHENMFWYRQDPGLGLRLIYFSYDVKMKEKGDIPEGYSVSREKKERFSLILESASTNQTSMYLCASSLIGNTNTEAFFGQGTRLTVV.

The rearrangement joins TRBV4-1 to TRBJ2-7; D is uncertain. The CDR3 extends over 14 amino acids. Between the trimmed V and J ends, which lost 0 bases and 4 bases, there was a span of 10 bases. CDR1 is MGHRA and CDR2 is YSYEKL in the germline V gene. The CDR3 bases are TGCGCCAGCAGCCAAGATTTATCCCCGTACGAGCAGTACTTC. Translating gives CASSQDLSPYEQYF.

The chain has TRBV4-2 and TRBJ2-7, with a weak D call TRBD2 (5 bases). The CDR3 consists of 15 residues. V shed 4 bases and J shed 2 bases, with 15 bases lying between them. The germline V gene encodes CDR1 LGHNA and CDR2 YNFKEQ. For the CDR3, the DNA is TGTGCCAGCAGCCCACTCTACCCCGGGGCCTACGAGCAGTACTTC. It translates to CASSPLYPGAYEQYF.

The V gene is TRBV9, the J gene TRBJ2-2; 9 positions agree with TRBD1. The CDR3 length is 17 residues. Trimming removed 3 bases from V and 7 bases from J; junction bases left unmatched: 13. CDR1 is SGDLS and CDR2 is YYNGEE in the germline V gene. This CDR3 is CASSGGTGGASGGELFF. The DNA for the CDR3 is TGTGCCAGCAGCGGGGGAACAGGGGGCGCTAGTGGCGGGGAGCTGTTTTTT.

This chain joins TRBV2 and TRBJ1-3; no reliable D call. Trimming removed 6 bases at V and 0 bases at J, with 12 bases between. The CDR3 totals 15 residues. Per germline, CDR1 SNHLY and CDR2 FYNNEI. The CDR3 DNA reads TGTGCCAGCAGAGCTAAACAGAGCTCTGGAAACACCATATATTTT. Encoded protein: CASRAKQSSGNTIYF. Based on the CDR3 plus reference TRBV2 and TRBJ1-3, the full variable domain is EPEVTQTPSHQVTQMGQEVILRCVPISNHLYFYWYRQILGQKVEFLVSFYNNEISEKSEIFDDQFSVERPDGSNFTLKIRSTKLEDSAMYFCASRAKQSSGNTIYFGEGSWLTVV.

The chain has TRBV2 and TRBJ1-3; possible D gene TRBD1, 6 bases. This CDR3 has 16 residues. CDR1 SNHLY and CDR2 FYNNEI come from the germline V gene. The V end was cut by 6 bases, the J end by 0 bases, with 15 bases between. CDR3 sequence: CASRTDRFFSGNTIYF. CDR3 nucleotides: TGTGCCAGCAGAACAGACAGGTTCTTCTCTGGAAACACCATATATTTT.

The V gene is TRBV27, the J gene TRBJ1-2, with TRBD1 identical over 7 bases. Germline V gene data show CDR1 as MNHEY and CDR2 as SMNVEV (reference sequence). With 3 bases clipped from V and 6 bases from J, the junction kept 10 bases outside the gene matches. This CDR3 region has 15 residues. The CDR3 spells CASSFRGGRRNGYTF. The CDR3 region has the DNA TGTGCCAGCAGTTTTAGAGGGGGCAGGCGTAATGGCTACACCTTC.

This chain connects TRBV27 to TRBJ1-2; TRBD1 matches at 9 bases. This CDR3 contains 15 residues. From germline, CDR1 is MNHEY and CDR2 SMNVEV (reference sequence). With V trimmed by 6 bases and J by 3 bases, 8 bases remained unmatched. This CDR3 is CASSTMTGGHYGYTF. CDR3 nucleotide sequence: TGTGCCAGCAGCACTATGACAGGGGGACACTATGGCTACACCTTC.

The chain is built from TRBV6-5 and TRBJ2-1; D may be TRBD2 (6 bases). The V gene lost 5 bases and the J gene lost 8 bases, with 19 bases spanning the gap. This CDR3 has 15 residues. CDR1 is MNHEY and CDR2 is SVGAGI in the germline V gene. CDR3 nucleotide sequence: TGTGCCAGCAGTCCCCGCGGGGACCCGGGCGATGAGCAGTTCTTC. The encoded protein is CASSPRGDPGDEQFF.

The chain uses TRBV7-8 and TRBJ1-1; possible D gene TRBD1, 5 bases. Germline CDR1 reads SGHVS; CDR2 reads FQNEAQ. V was pared by 0 bases and J by 0 bases, with 8 bases between. The CDR3 runs 15 residues. CDR3 sequence (DNA): TGTGCCAGCAGCTTAGCTGACAGTTTGAACACTGAAGCTTTCTTT. Translated: CASSLADSLNTEAFF.

The chain uses TRBV9 and TRBJ2-1; 8 bases match TRBD1. The J segment lost 6 bases and the V segment lost 0 bases, leaving 14 bases of the junction unmatched. The CDR3 length is 18 residues. CDR1 is SGDLS, CDR2 YYNGEE, per germline. The CDR3 is CASSVEGRGRGPGNEQFF. CDR3 nucleotide sequence: TGTGCCAGCAGCGTAGAGGGGCGTGGCAGGGGGCCCGGCAATGAGCAGTTCTTC.

V usage is TRBV4-3 and J usage is TRBJ2-1, with 7 bases lining up with TRBD2. Germline V gene lookup returns CDR1 LGHNA and CDR2 YSLEER. V was clipped by 5 bases and J by 8 bases; unmatched bases: 18. The CDR3 is 17 residues long. The CDR3 reads CASSKVPPGLGGYEQFF. The CDR3 region has the DNA TGCGCCAGCAGCAAAGTACCGCCGGGACTCGGGGGGTATGAGCAGTTCTTC.

The chain employs TRBV4-2 and TRBJ1-1, with a possible D match to TRBD1 (6 bases). Germline CDR1 is LGHNA and CDR2 is YNFKEQ. Trimming shortened V by 0 bases and J by 0 bases, and 8 bases separated the two germline ends. The CDR3 is made up of 15 amino acids. CDR3 residues: CASSQERGLNTEAFF. The CDR3 DNA sequence: TGTGCCAGCAGCCAAGAGCGGGGGCTGAACACTGAAGCTTTCTTT.

CDR3 nucleotides: TGTGCCACCAGGGGTGTGGGGGCGAACGAGCAGTACTTC. Translating gives CATRGVGANEQYF. The chain joins TRBV6-6 to TRBJ2-7; D may be TRBD1 (6 bases). Deletions cut 10 bases from V and 5 bases from J, with 18 bases between. Germline CDR1 reads MNHNY; CDR2 reads SVGAGI (reference sequence). The CDR3 has 13 amino acids.

This clone was seen a single time. The chain uses TRBV27 and TRBJ2-7; 10 bases are shared with TRBD1. The CDR3 covers 18 residues. The J segment lost 4 bases and the V segment lost 2 bases, leaving 14 bases of the junction unmatched. Germline lookup yields CDR1 MNHEY and CDR2 SMNVEV (reference sequence). DNA for the CDR3: TGTGCCAGCAGTTTAGCTTTCTCCCCCCTGGACAGGGGGTACGAGCAGTACTTC. Translation gives CASSLAFSPLDRGYEQYF.